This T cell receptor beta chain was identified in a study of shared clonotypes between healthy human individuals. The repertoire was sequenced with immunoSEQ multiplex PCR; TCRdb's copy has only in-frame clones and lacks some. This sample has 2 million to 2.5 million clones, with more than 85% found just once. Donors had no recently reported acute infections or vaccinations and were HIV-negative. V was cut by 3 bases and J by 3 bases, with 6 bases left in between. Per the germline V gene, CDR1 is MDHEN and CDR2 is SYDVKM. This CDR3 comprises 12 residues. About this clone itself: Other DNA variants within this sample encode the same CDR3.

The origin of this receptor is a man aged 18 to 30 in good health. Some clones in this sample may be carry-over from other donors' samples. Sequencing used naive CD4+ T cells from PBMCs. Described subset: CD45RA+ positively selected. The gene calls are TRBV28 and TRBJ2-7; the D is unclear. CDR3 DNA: TGTGCCAGCAGTTTCATGGGCTACGAGCAGTACTTC. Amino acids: CASSFMGYEQYF.